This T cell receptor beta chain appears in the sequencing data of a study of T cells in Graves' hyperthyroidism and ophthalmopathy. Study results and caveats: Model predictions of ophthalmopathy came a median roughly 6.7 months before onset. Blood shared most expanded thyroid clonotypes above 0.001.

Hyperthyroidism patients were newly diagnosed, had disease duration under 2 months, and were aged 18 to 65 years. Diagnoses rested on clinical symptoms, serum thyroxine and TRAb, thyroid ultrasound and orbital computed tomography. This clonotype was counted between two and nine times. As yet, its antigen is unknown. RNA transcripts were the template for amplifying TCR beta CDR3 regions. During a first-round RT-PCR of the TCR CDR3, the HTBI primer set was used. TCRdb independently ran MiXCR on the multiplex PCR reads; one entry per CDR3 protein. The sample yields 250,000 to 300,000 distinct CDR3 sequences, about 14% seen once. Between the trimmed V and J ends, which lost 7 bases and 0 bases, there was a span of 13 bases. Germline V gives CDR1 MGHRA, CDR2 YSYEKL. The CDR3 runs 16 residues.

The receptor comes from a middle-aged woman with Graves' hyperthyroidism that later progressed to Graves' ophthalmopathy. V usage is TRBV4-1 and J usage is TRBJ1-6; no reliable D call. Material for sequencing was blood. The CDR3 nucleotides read TGCGCCAGCACCTTTATCCGGAGCTCCTATAATTCACCCCTCCACTTT. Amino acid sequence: CASTFIRSSYNSPLHF.